This entry lists 30 T cell receptor beta chains sequenced from one sample in a study of metastatic and nonmetastatic thyroid tumors. Using MiXCR, TCRdb reanalyzed the PCR reads. The sample gives 26,000 or so clones, 3.5% to 4.5% of which show up once; under 4% is in the top ten. Patients were all untreated before their thyroid surgery. The sequenced sample consisted of blood. The receptors here all came from a male donor with papillary thyroid cancer or a benign thyroid nodule (not recorded which). Some clones in this sample may be carry-over from other donors' samples.

This clone was found many times. A much larger clone sits a single nucleotide away, making a read error possible. This sample also contains other DNA sequences that code for the same CDR3. The chain carries TRBV6-1 and TRBJ2-1; tentatively, D is TRBD2 (5 bases). Germline V CDR1 and CDR2: MNHNS, SASEGT. V was shortened by 3 bases and J by 8 bases, with 17 bases between the two germline ends. The CDR3 loop spans 15 amino acids. The CDR3 DNA reads TGTGCCAGCAGTGAGGGCACGGGGTCCTCCGATGAGCAGTTCTTC. It encodes CASSEGTGSSDEQFF.

This rearrangement joins TRBV7-3 to TRBJ2-7; no reliable D call. There are 12 residues in the CDR3. Germline assignment: CDR1 SGHTA and CDR2 FQGTGA. Trimming took 4 bases from V and 3 from J, leaving 7 bases between them. CDR3 residues: CASSYGFYEQYF. The CDR3 nucleotides are TGTGCCAGCAGCTACGGGTTCTACGAGCAGTACTTC.

This clone was detected ten times or more. This chain joins TRBV7-2 and TRBJ1-4, with TRBD1 identical over 7 bases. V was clipped by 6 bases and J by 3 bases; unmatched bases: 7. CDR1 SGHTA and CDR2 FQGNSA come from the germline V gene. This CDR3 has 15 amino acids. Here the CDR3 DNA reads TGTGCCAGCAGGGCAGGGGGTTCCGCTAATGAAAAACTGTTTTTT. Encoded protein: CASRAGGSANEKLFF.

This clone has a count of ten or more. The chain carries TRBV9 and TRBJ1-2; TRBD1 might be the D (5 bases). Trimming cost V 3 bases and J 4 bases, with 7 bases left between them. CDR1 is SGDLS and CDR2 is YYNGEE in the germline V gene. The CDR3 length is 12 residues. In nucleotides, the CDR3 is TGTGCCAGCAGCGCCGGGGGCTATGGCTACACCTTC. Residues: CASSAGGYGYTF.

In its sample, this clone is medium-sized. The chain is built from TRBV7-2 and TRBJ1-6; the D is unclear. The CDR3 spans 13 residues. Germline-derived CDR1 and CDR2 are SGHTA and FQGNSA. Between the trimmed V and J ends, which lost 5 bases and 6 bases, there was a span of 8 bases. The CDR3 DNA reads TGTGCCAGCAGCCCCGGGATTAATTCACCCCTCCACTTT. Translating it yields CASSPGINSPLHF.

This clone was observed at least ten times. The chain links TRBV28 to TRBJ2-2, with 16 bases identical to TRBD2. V shed 6 bases, J shed 7 bases, and the junction held 20 bases outside the gene matches. This CDR3 is built from 21 residues. Germline CDR1 and CDR2: MDHEN and SYDVKM. The CDR3 region is CASRPPRQTGTSGRAIGELFF. The DNA of the CDR3 is TGTGCCAGCAGACCTCCGCGACAGACAGGGACTAGCGGGAGGGCCATCGGGGAGCTGTTTTTT.

This clone has ten or more counts. The chain is built from TRBV12-3 or TRBV12-4 and TRBJ1-1; 10 bases fit TRBD1. CDR3 size: 13 residues. V was pared by 6 bases and J by 8 bases, with 6 bases of the junction left unmatched. The CDR3 sequence is CASRGTGASEAFF. CDR3 DNA: TGTGCCAGCAGGGGGACAGGGGCATCGGAAGCTTTCTTT.

The CDR3 is CASSLRVGRGQFF. The CDR3 coding sequence is TGTGCCAGCAGTTTGCGGGTAGGCAGGGGGCAGTTCTTC. V and J are TRBV27 and TRBJ2-1; D perhaps matches TRBD1 (6 bases). Germline V CDR1 and CDR2: MNHEY, SMNVEV (reference sequence). V was clipped by 3 bases and J by 12 bases, with 15 bases between them. The CDR3 covers 13 residues.

There are a few counts of this clone. The chain carries TRBV6-1 and TRBJ1-1; D is possibly TRBD1 (6 bases). V was trimmed by 7 bases and J by 11 bases, leaving 23 bases between them. This CDR3 region has 14 residues. Germline-derived CDR1 and CDR2 are MNHNS and SASEGT. The CDR3 here is CASNIGQSGNEAFF. Written as DNA, the CDR3 is TGTGCCAGCAATATTGGACAGAGCGGCAATGAGGCTTTCTTT.

This chain joins TRBV7-9 and TRBJ2-3; D unclear. The CDR3 is made up of 15 amino acids. V was shortened by 7 bases and J by 5 bases, with 19 bases between the two germline ends. The germline CDR1 and CDR2 sequences are SEHNR and FQNEAQ (reference sequence). The CDR3 loop reads CASIVSLVKGDTQYF. CDR3 DNA: TGTGCCAGCATCGTCTCCCTCGTGAAGGGAGATACGCAGTATTTT. Drawing the rest from reference TRBV7-9 and TRBJ2-3, the complete variable domain is DTGVSQNPRHKITKRGQNVTFRCDPISEHNRLYWYRQTLGQGPEFLTYFQNEAQLEKSRLLSDRFSAERPKGSFSTLEIQRTEQGDSAMYLCASIVSLVKGDTQYFGPGTRLTVL.

This chain connects TRBV6-1 to TRBJ2-5; maybe TRBD1 (6 bases). The germline gives CDR1 MNHNS, CDR2 SASEGT. V dropped 5 bases and J dropped 5 bases, with 15 bases sitting between them. The CDR3 has 14 residues. The CDR3 here is CASSISTGWETQYF. The CDR3 DNA follows: TGTGCCAGCAGTATAAGTACAGGGTGGGAGACCCAGTACTTC.

This clone was seen at least ten times. The V and J genes are TRBV10-2 and TRBJ2-7, with D tentatively TRBD2 (6 bases). V shed 11 bases and J shed 6 bases, with 20 bases lying between them. This CDR3 has 13 residues. The germline V gene has CDR1 WSHSY and CDR2 SAAADI. CDR3 amino acids: CAGAGGTSGEQYF. CDR3 coding DNA: TGCGCCGGGGCGGGCGGGACCTCCGGCGAGCAGTACTTC.

This clone was observed at least ten times. Within the sample, other DNA sequences also encode this same CDR3. The V gene is TRBV19, the J gene TRBJ1-1, with TRBD1 as a possible D gene (5 bases). Germline V gene sequence: CDR1 LNHDA, CDR2 SQIVND (reference sequence). The CDR3 extends over 16 amino acids. Trimming took 3 bases from V and 5 from J, leaving 19 bases between them. CDR3 in DNA: TGTGCCAGTAGTATGGGGGGATGGGGGGTCGAGACTGAAGCTTTCTTT. Protein product: CASSMGGWGVETEAFF.

The sample holds many counts of this clone. J is TRBJ2-3 and V is TRBV7-9; D possibly corresponds to TRBD2 (7 bases). The CDR3 is 15 amino acids. CDR1 and CDR2 (germline): SEHNR, FQNEAQ (reference sequence). V was clipped by 8 bases and J by 0 bases, with 15 bases between them. In nucleotides, the CDR3 is TGTGCCAGCCCTCCGGGGGGCACAAGCACAGATACGCAGTATTTT. Translated: CASPPGGTSTDTQYF.

The chain employs TRBV11-3 and TRBJ2-7; D unresolved. The CDR3 is 14 residues long. With 2 bases removed from V and 0 bases from J, the gap between germline ends came to 8 bases. Per germline, CDR1 SGHNT and CDR2 YENEEA. The CDR3 nucleotides are TGTGCCAGCAGCTTACCCCAACCCTCCTACGAGCAGTACTTC. Translated: CASSLPQPSYEQYF.

This clone was seen only a few times. The rearrangement links TRBV6-2 or TRBV6-3 to TRBJ1-1; the D is unclear. Germline V gives CDR1 MNHEY, CDR2 SVGEGT. Deletions cut 4 bases from V and 2 bases from J, with 8 bases between. This CDR3 is 13 amino acids long. Written as DNA, the CDR3 is TGTGCCAGCAGTTTATCGGGAAACACTGAAGCTTTCTTT. It is translated as CASSLSGNTEAFF.

At least ten counts were recorded for this clone. The rearrangement joins TRBV4-2 to TRBJ2-5, with a weak D call TRBD2 (6 bases). Germline V lookup: CDR1 LGHNA, CDR2 YNFKEQ. The V end lost 2 bases, the J end lost 3 bases, and 13 bases lay between the germline ends. The CDR3 contains 15 residues. This CDR3 reads CASSQRLASEETQYF. DNA of the CDR3: TGTGCCAGCAGCCAACGGCTAGCGTCGGAAGAGACCCAGTACTTC.

This clone was detected ten times or more. The chain combines TRBV3-1 with TRBJ2-2; D gene ambiguous. From germline, CDR1 is LGHDT and CDR2 YNNKEL (reference sequence). This CDR3 contains 11 residues. Trimming stripped 4 bases from V and 8 bases from J, with 5 bases between. The CDR3: CASSRAGELFF. CDR3 coding DNA: TGTGCCAGCAGCCGGGCTGGGGAGCTGTTTTTT.

There are a few counts of this clone. The chain uses TRBV6-1 and TRBJ1-1; 8 nucleotides agree with TRBD1. The germline V gene encodes CDR1 MNHNS and CDR2 SASEGT. The CDR3 is 14 residues long. The V and J ends lost 5 bases and 5 bases, in that order; junction bases with no gene match: 7. The CDR3, as DNA: TGTGCCAGCAGTAGACAGGGGATGGTAACTGAAGCTTTCTTT. Protein sequence: CASSRQGMVTEAFF.

The chain employs TRBV6-9 and TRBJ2-3, with 13 bases aligning to TRBD2. The J segment lost 3 bases and the V segment lost 4 bases, leaving 16 bases of the junction unmatched. CDR1 and CDR2 from the germline V gene are MNHGY and SVAAGI. The CDR3 covers 20 residues. In DNA, the CDR3 is TGTGCCAGCAGTTTTTCTTGGACTAGCGGGAGTAAATCCGGGACAGATACGCAGTATTTT. As protein: CASSFSWTSGSKSGTDTQYF.

In DNA form, the CDR3 reads TGTGCCAGCAGTCCGCAGACCCTCTCTGAAGCTTTCTTT. The encoded protein is CASSPQTLSEAFF. V usage is TRBV27 and J usage is TRBJ1-1; no definite D call. The CDR3 sequence is 13 residues long. CDR1 and CDR2 (germline): MNHEY, SMNVEV (reference sequence). The germline V and J ends were trimmed by 5 bases and 6 bases, with 13 bases remaining between them.

CDR3 sequence (DNA): TGTGCCAGCAGCTTAACTGGAGGGCGAGGTGGAGGGACTGAAGCTTTCTTT. Amino acid sequence: CASSLTGGRGGGTEAFF. This chain links TRBV7-3 with TRBJ1-1; D is ambiguous. The CDR3 has 17 residues. The V and J ends lost 0 bases and 5 bases respectively, with 19 bases between them. Per germline, CDR1 SGHTA and CDR2 FQGTGA.

The CDR3 DNA sequence: TGCAGTGCTAGGGATCGGGTGGATAGCAATCAGCCCCAGCATTTT. Translated: CSARDRVDSNQPQHF. The V and J genes are TRBV20-1 and TRBJ1-5; D call uncertain. CDR1 and CDR2 from the germline V gene are DFQATT and SNEGSKA (reference sequence). CDR3 length: 15 amino acids. Trimming cost V 3 bases and J 0 bases, with 12 bases left between them.

This clone was seen at least ten times. It may be a read error: a sequence one base away is much more abundant. The chain is built from TRBV4-1 and TRBJ2-7, with D tentatively TRBD1 (5 bases). The CDR3 spans 15 residues. The germline V gene has CDR1 MGHRA and CDR2 YSYEKL. CDR3 DNA: TGCGCCGGCAGCCAAGATATAGACAGACTCTACGAGCAGTACTTC. Translation: CAGSQDIDRLYEQYF.

This sequence joins TRBV11-2 and TRBJ1-1; 7 bases line up with TRBD1. CDR1 is SGHAT and CDR2 is FQNNGV in the germline V gene. CDR3 length: 14 residues. The junction had 13 bases not matched to a gene; V was cut back by 8 bases and J by 7 bases. CDR3 coding DNA: TGTGCCAGCGGCCCGACAGGGATTGGAGGTGAAGCTTTCTTT. Protein product: CASGPTGIGGEAFF.

This clone has only a few counts. This chain links TRBV28 with TRBJ2-4; the D is unclear. From germline, CDR1 is MDHEN and CDR2 SYDVKM. V dropped 1 base and J dropped 0 bases, with 7 bases sitting between them. The CDR3 has 15 residues. Written as DNA, the CDR3 is TGTGCCAGCAGTTTATACCCGCTAGCCAAAAACATTCAGTACTTC. Its translation: CASSLYPLAKNIQYF. The full variable domain, its missing parts supplied by reference TRBV28 and TRBJ2-4, is DVKVTQSSRYLVKRTGEKVFLECVQDMDHENMFWYRQDPGLGLRLIYFSYDVKMKEKGDIPEGYSVSREKKERFSLILESASTNQTSMYLCASSLYPLAKNIQYFGAGTRLSVL.

The chain combines TRBV20-1 with TRBJ1-5; 9 positions match TRBD1. Germline V gene data show CDR1 as DFQATT and CDR2 as SNEGSKA (reference sequence). The ends lost 6 bases at V and 6 bases at J; junction bases unmatched: 9. This CDR3 is 14 amino acids long. Here the CDR3 DNA reads TGCAGTGCCCGCACAGGGGGCTATGGTCAGCCCCAGCATTTT. Its protein is CSARTGGYGQPQHF.

This clone came up many times. The chain couples TRBV4-2 to TRBJ2-1, with 8 bases matching TRBD2. The germline CDR1 and CDR2 sequences are LGHNA and YNFKEQ. This CDR3 contains 16 residues. V shed 4 bases and J 2 bases; nucleotides not matched to a gene: 7. The CDR3 region is CASSPGTSGTYNEQFF. DNA for the CDR3: TGTGCCAGCAGCCCGGGAACTAGCGGCACCTACAATGAGCAGTTCTTC.

This chain connects TRBV11-1 to TRBJ1-2; the D gene is possibly TRBD1 (5 bases). From germline, CDR1 is SGHAT and CDR2 FQDESV (reference sequence). The CDR3 sequence is 14 residues long. Deletions cut 5 bases from V and 5 bases from J, with 15 bases between. In nucleotides, the CDR3 is TGTGCCAGCAGCAGACCGGGACCCCAATATGGCTACACCTTC. This gives the protein CASSRPGPQYGYTF.

This sequence joins TRBV7-6 and TRBJ2-7; the D gene is possibly TRBD1 (6 bases). V was cut by 7 bases and J by 7 bases, with 23 bases left in between. The CDR3 has 15 amino acids. Germline values: CDR1 SGHVS, CDR2 FNYEAQ. Here the CDR3 DNA reads TGTGCCAGCATATGGCCGGGACAATGGGACGAGGAGCAGTACGTC. Its protein is CASIWPGQWDEEQYV.